This is a list of T cell receptor beta chains from one sample in a study of shared T cell receptors in the human thymus. TCRdb's table, derived via immunoSEQ multiplex PCR, lists solely in-frame clones and lacks some. The table records hundreds of thousands of clones, more than 70% of them present only once. This sample also belongs to another study, concerning human thymus T cells.

The sample consisted of thymocytes. All receptors come from a boy under three years old with a congenital heart defect. Each CDR3 is given with its conserved first and last residue. D genes are given only for firm matches. Clone size is shown for a subset of rows, as once, few, many or a class of expanded clone.

d_call	v_call	clone_size	j_call	cdr3_nt	cdr3_aa
TRBD2	TRBV11-1	once	TRBJ2-5	TGTGCCAGCACCCCAAAGAGGCGGGGGGGGTACCAAGAGACCCAGTACTTC	CASTPKRRGGYQETQYF
.	TRBV4-1	.	TRBJ2-5	TGCGCCAGCAGCCCCGGAGAGACCCAGTACTTC	CASSPGETQYF
TRBD1	TRBV5-4	.	TRBJ1-2	TGTGCCAGCAGCAAGACAGGGGGCGTCTATGGCTACACCTTC	CASSKTGGVYGYTF
.	TRBV4-1	few	TRBJ1-2	TGCGCCAGCAGCCCAACCTTCGGAGGGGCCGCTGACACCTTC	CASSPTFGGAADTF
.	TRBV6-1	.	TRBJ2-7	TGTGCCAGCAGGGCCCTGACAGGTAGAGGCTACGAGCAGTACTTC	CASRALTGRGYEQYF
.	TRBV12-1	.	TRBJ1-1	TGTGCCAGCAGCTACCAAAGGACAGGGCTAGTGAACACTGAAGCTTTCTTT	CASSYQRTGLVNTEAFF
.	TRBV6-5	.	TRBJ2-1	TGTGCCAGCAGTTACGGGCATGAGCAGTTCTTC	CASSYGHEQFF
TRBD2	TRBV4-1	few	TRBJ2-3	TGCGCCAGCAGCCAAGAGACTAGCGGCAACACAAGAGATACGCAGTATTTT	CASSQETSGNTRDTQYF
.	TRBV30	.	TRBJ2-7	TGTGCCTGGAGTGTACCCACGGGGAGCTCCTACGAGCAGTACTTC	CAWSVPTGSSYEQYF
TRBD1	TRBV11-2	.	TRBJ2-7	TGTGCCAGCAGCTTAGGGAGGGGGACAGGGACTGGCAACGAGCAGTACTTC	CASSLGRGTGTGNEQYF
.	TRBV5-1	few	TRBJ1-2	TGCGCCAGCAGCTTACATTATCCACCGGGATCACCCCGCTCCTTATATGGCTACACCTTC	CASSLHYPPGSPRSLYGYTF
.	TRBV6-5	once	TRBJ2-1	TGTGCCAGCAGTTCCATGAATGAGCAGTTCTTC	CASSSMNEQFF
TRBD2	TRBV7-6	.	TRBJ2-1	TGTGCCAGCAGCCAACTGACTAGCGGGAATGAGCAGTTCTTC	CASSQLTSGNEQFF
TRBD2	TRBV4-1	.	TRBJ2-5	TGCGCCAGCAGCCAATTAGCGGGAGCAGAGACCCAGTACTTC	CASSQLAGAETQYF
.	TRBV30	.	TRBJ1-2	TGTGCCTGGAGAGTGTCAACCGACCAGGAAGATTATGGCTACACCTTC	CAWRVSTDQEDYGYTF
TRBD2	TRBV29-1	once	TRBJ2-7	TGCAGCGTTGAACCCCGACTAGCGGGTTCCTACGAGCAGTACTTC	CSVEPRLAGSYEQYF
TRBD2	TRBV5-4	once	TRBJ2-7	TGTGCCAGCAGCACAATCGGACTAGCGGGACGGGGGGAGCAGTACTTC	CASSTIGLAGRGEQYF
TRBD2	TRBV30	.	TRBJ2-7	TGTGCCTGGAGTGCCGGGACTAGCGCCTACTCCTACGAGCAGTACTTC	CAWSAGTSAYSYEQYF
.	TRBV5-6	.	TRBJ2-7	TGTGCCAGCAGCCTTAAGGGGCCCTACGAGCAGTACTTC	CASSLKGPYEQYF
.	TRBV20-1	.	TRBJ2-1	TGCAGTGCCGAGCCCCTCCATGAGCAGTTCTTC	CSAEPLHEQFF
.	TRBV4-1	.	TRBJ1-6	TGCGCCAGCAGCCAGGTAACCTGGGCTCCCCATTCACCCCTCCACTTT	CASSQVTWAPHSPLHF
TRBD2	TRBV7-2	.	TRBJ2-7	TGTGCCAGCAGCTTAGATCGGCGGGCGGGGGTCTACGAGCAGTACTTC	CASSLDRRAGVYEQYF
TRBD2	TRBV30	.	TRBJ2-1	TGTGCCTGGAGTGTACTAGCGGGAGGGCAGCTGAATGAGCAGTTCTTC	CAWSVLAGGQLNEQFF
TRBD2	TRBV2	.	TRBJ2-3	TGTGCCAGCAGGGGACTAGAAGTAGATACGCAGTATTTT	CASRGLEVDTQYF
.	TRBV6-1	once	TRBJ2-3	TGTGCCAGCAGTGAATGGACGCCCAGGAGGGATACGCAGTATTTT	CASSEWTPRRDTQYF
.	TRBV5-6	.	TRBJ1-2	TGTGCCAGCAGCTTAGGTAGGGGCGCGGTGTTCTATGGCTACACCTTC	CASSLGRGAVFYGYTF
.	TRBV5-1	.	TRBJ2-3	TGCGCCAGCAGCTTGGCCTCCCTACCTCCCCCAGATACGCAGTATTTT	CASSLASLPPPDTQYF
TRBD1	TRBV30	.	TRBJ2-4	TGTGCCTGGAGTGTAGGCAGGGGGCGGGTAGGTCGACCAGAACGGGCCAAAAACATTCAGTACTTC	CAWSVGRGRVGRPERAKNIQYF
TRBD2	TRBV18	.	TRBJ2-7	TGTGCCAGCTCACAAACTAGCGGGGGTACGAACACCTACGAGCAGTACTTC	CASSQTSGGTNTYEQYF
.	TRBV5-6	.	TRBJ1-3	TGTGCCAGCAGCTTGGGGGGCAGTCTCGGAAACACCATATATTTT	CASSLGGSLGNTIYF
TRBD1	TRBV14	.	TRBJ2-5	TGTGCCAGCAGCCAAGATGATAGGGGGCTAGAGACCCAGTACTTC	CASSQDDRGLETQYF
TRBD1	TRBV27	.	TRBJ1-4	TGTGCCAGCAGTCCCCACAGGGGTGGGGAAAAACTGTTTTTT	CASSPHRGGEKLFF
TRBD2	TRBV11-2	.	TRBJ2-4	TGTGCCAGCAGCTTAGACCAGGGAGGGATTCAGTACTTC	CASSLDQGGIQYF
TRBD1	TRBV5-8	.	TRBJ1-6	TGTGCCAGCAGCTTCTGGGGACAGGGATACTCCTATAATTCACCCCTCCACTTT	CASSFWGQGYSYNSPLHF
.	TRBV28	.	TRBJ1-5	TGTGCCAGCAATGGTGGGGCAGGCGACAGCAATCAGCCCCAGCATTTT	CASNGGAGDSNQPQHF
TRBD1	TRBV28	.	TRBJ2-7	TGTGCCAGCAGTCGTAACCGGGACAGGGGGCACTACGAGCAGTACTTC	CASSRNRDRGHYEQYF
.	TRBV11-2	.	TRBJ2-3	TGTGCCAGCAGCTTAGCCGGGTGGGAGCGGCTGCACACAGATACGCAGTATTTT	CASSLAGWERLHTDTQYF
TRBD1	TRBV4-3	.	TRBJ2-6	TGCGCCAGCAGTTCCACAGGGGACCCTGGGGCCAACGTCCTGACTTTC	CASSSTGDPGANVLTF
TRBD1	TRBV28	.	TRBJ1-5	TGTGCCAGCAGTCACACCGACAGGGGCGGTCAGCCCCAGCATTTT	CASSHTDRGGQPQHF
TRBD2	TRBV28	.	TRBJ2-7	TGTGCCAGCAGTTTAGGGGGGGGGACCCTTTCCTACGAGCAGTACTTC	CASSLGGGTLSYEQYF
.	TRBV21-1	.	TRBJ2-7	TGTGCCAGCAGCCGAGTGCTGGGCGGGAGAGACTACGAGCAGTACTTC	CASSRVLGGRDYEQYF
.	TRBV27	few	TRBJ1-1	TGTGCCAGCGGCCAGGGGACTGAAGCTTTCTTT	CASGQGTEAFF
.	TRBV15	.	TRBJ2-7	TGTGCCACCAGCCCAGCGCCACTAGCCGGTTCCTACGAGCAGTACTTC	CATSPAPLAGSYEQYF
.	TRBV12-5	.	TRBJ2-7	TGTGCTAGTGGTTTCTCAGGGGAGCCTAACGAGCAGTACTTC	CASGFSGEPNEQYF
TRBD2	TRBV7-3	.	TRBJ2-3	TGTGCCAGCAGCTTAACGACTACTAGCGGGGGCACAGATACGCAGTATTTT	CASSLTTTSGGTDTQYF
.	TRBV7-9	.	TRBJ2-7	TGTGCCAGCAGCGTTACAGGGTGCGAGCAGTACTTC	CASSVTGCEQYF